These T cell receptor beta chains were read from a single sample in a study of shared clonotypes between healthy human individuals. Here immunoSEQ multiplex PCR was the method, and the copy in TCRdb shows in-frame clones only, minus some. The sample has under 2,500,000 clones, under 97% seen once; the top ten hold approximately 0.13%. The specimen was naive CD4+ T cells sorted from blood. The source is a man in his late teens or twenties in good health. CDR3s include the opening cysteine and the closing phenylalanine or tryptophan. D genes are given only for firm matches. Where a row states a size, it is once, few, many or the class of an expanded clone; other rows omit it.

J gene: TRBJ2-1; V gene: TRBV6-5; D gene: TRBD2; clone size: -; CDR3 DNA: TGTGCCAGCAGCAAGACTAGCGGGGGGGCCTATGAGCAGTTCTTC; CDR3 protein: CASSKTSGGAYEQFF
J gene: TRBJ2-3; V gene: TRBV5-1; D gene: -; clone size: -; CDR3 DNA: TGCGCCAGCAGCTTTGGGGGACGCAGCACAGATACGCAGTATTTT; CDR3 protein: CASSFGGRSTDTQYF
J gene: TRBJ1-1; V gene: TRBV6-1; D gene: -; clone size: once; CDR3 DNA: TGTGCCAGCAGTGAACCAGGGCGGATGAACACTGAAGCTTTCTTT; CDR3 protein: CASSEPGRMNTEAFF
J gene: TRBJ2-2; V gene: TRBV6-5; D gene: TRBD2; clone size: -; CDR3 DNA: TGTGCCAGCCGGGTAGGCGGGAGCCGCGGGGAGCTGTTTTTT; CDR3 protein: CASRVGGSRGELFF
J gene: TRBJ2-5; V gene: TRBV5-6; D gene: -; clone size: -; CDR3 DNA: TGTGCCAGCAGCTTGGCCCATGGAGAGACCCAGTACTTC; CDR3 protein: CASSLAHGETQYF
J gene: TRBJ1-3; V gene: TRBV11-2; D gene: TRBD1; clone size: -; CDR3 DNA: TGTGCCAGCAGCCCGGGACAGGGGGAGTTGTCCATATATTTT; CDR3 protein: CASSPGQGELSIYF
J gene: TRBJ2-2; V gene: TRBV6-5; D gene: TRBD1; clone size: -; CDR3 DNA: TGTGCCAGCACCACGGACAGGCACACCGGGGAGCTGTTTTTT; CDR3 protein: CASTTDRHTGELFF
J gene: TRBJ1-1; V gene: TRBV6-5; D gene: -; clone size: -; CDR3 DNA: TGTGCCAGCAGTAGGACTCGTACTGAAGCTTTCTTT; CDR3 protein: CASSRTRTEAFF
J gene: TRBJ1-6; V gene: TRBV18; D gene: -; clone size: few; CDR3 DNA: TGTGCCAGCTCACACGTTTGGGTTAGCTCCTATAATTCACCCCTCCACTTT; CDR3 protein: CASSHVWVSSYNSPLHF
J gene: TRBJ1-2; V gene: TRBV7-2; D gene: -; clone size: -; CDR3 DNA: TGTGCCAGCAGCTTAGACGGCAGGGCGAACTATGGCTACACCTTC; CDR3 protein: CASSLDGRANYGYTF
J gene: TRBJ1-1; V gene: TRBV2; D gene: TRBD1; clone size: -; CDR3 DNA: TGTGCCAGCAGCGCCCAGGGGGCAGGCACTGAAGCTTTCTTT; CDR3 protein: CASSAQGAGTEAFF